This is a list of T cell receptor beta chains from one sample in a study of radiation and T cells in renal cell carcinoma. This table comes from immunoSEQ multiplex PCR, and its TCRdb copy is limited to in-frame clones, with some not included. Among 95,000 or so clones listed, 75% to 90% were seen once. Sample: blood, taken from a patient whose treatment included radiotherapy and nephrectomy. The receptor source for this set is a middle-aged man with renal cell carcinoma. The CDR3 runs from the conserved cysteine through the conserved F or W. The order of the fields is J gene, clone size, D gene, CDR3 length, V gene, CDR3 DNA, CDR3 protein. A D gene is named only where the DNA matches it firmly. Clone size is given for some rows only: seen once, a few or many times, or a class if the clone is expanded.

TRBJ1-2 | - | - | 14 | TRBV5-6 | TGTGCCAGCAGCACCCCTAGGGGCTGGTCTGGCTACACCTTC | CASSTPRGWSGYTF
TRBJ1-4 | - | - | 14 | TRBV28 | TGTGCCAGCAGGTTAGGTCAAGGCAGCGAAAAACTGTTTTTT | CASRLGQGSEKLFF
TRBJ1-2 | - | - | 11 | TRBV7-9 | TGTGCCAGCAGCTTGCGTGGTGGCTACACCTTC | CASSLRGGYTF
TRBJ2-7 | few | TRBD2 | 15 | TRBV10-1 | TGCGCCAGCATGACGCTAACTAGCGGGGCCTACGAGCAGTACTTC | CASMTLTSGAYEQYF
TRBJ2-7 | - | - | 16 | TRBV6-5 | TGTGCCAGCAGTTACTCGACAGGACCCCGGCCCTACGAGCAGTACTTC | CASSYSTGPRPYEQYF
TRBJ1-2 | - | - | 11 | TRBV20-1 | TGCAGTGCTAGCCCCAGTGATGGCTACACCTTC | CSASPSDGYTF
TRBJ2-4 | - | - | 16 | TRBV4-1 | TGCGCCAGCAGCCAAAGCAGACCGGTAGCCAAAAACATTCAGTACTTC | CASSQSRPVAKNIQYF
TRBJ2-7 | - | - | 11 | TRBV27 | TGTGCCAGCAGTTCATCCTACGAGCAGTACTTC | CASSSSYEQYF
TRBJ2-2 | - | - | 14 | TRBV14 | TGTGCCAGCAGCCAAGGGGCTATGACCGGGGAGCTGTTTTTT | CASSQGAMTGELFF
TRBJ2-7 | - | TRBD1 | 14 | TRBV28 | TGTGCCAGCAGTGAATCCGGGACAGGGTACGAGCAGTACTTC | CASSESGTGYEQYF
TRBJ2-7 | - | - | 15 | TRBV19 | TGTGCCAGTAGTCCCGGGACCCCACCCCCCTACGAGCAGTACTTC | CASSPGTPPPYEQYF
TRBJ1-2 | - | - | 13 | TRBV4-1 | TGCGCCAGCAGCCAAATCGACGAGGGGAGCTACACCTTC | CASSQIDEGSYTF
TRBJ2-4 | - | - | 14 | TRBV30 | TGTGCCTGGAGTCTCGGAAGAGGCGGCACAGGGCAGTACTTC | CAWSLGRGGTGQYF
TRBJ1-1 | - | TRBD1 | 11 | TRBV30 | TGTGCCGGGGACAGGCAAACTGAAGCTTTCTTT | CAGDRQTEAFF
TRBJ2-7 | - | - | 14 | TRBV6-5 | TGTGCCAGCAGTTACGGGGGTAGGGGCTACGAGCAGTACTTC | CASSYGGRGYEQYF
TRBJ2-3 | - | TRBD2 | 16 | TRBV9 | TGTGCCAGCAGCGCCACTAGCGGGGGCTCGTTTGTGACGCAGTATTTT | CASSATSGGSFVTQYF
TRBJ1-6 | - | - | 14 | TRBV6-5 | TGTGCCACAAAAACTCTCCACCAGGGTTCACCCCTCCACTTT | CATKTLHQGSPLHF
TRBJ2-5 | - | TRBD2 | 15 | TRBV6-5 | TGTGCCAGCAGAAGGACTAGCGGGGGGGAAGAGACCCAGTACTTC | CASRRTSGGEETQYF
TRBJ1-1 | - | - | 13 | TRBV18 | TGTGCCAGCTCACCCCGACGCAACACTGAAGCTTTCTTT | CASSPRRNTEAFF
TRBJ1-1 | - | - | 14 | TRBV4-3 | TGCGCCAGCAGCCAAGAACGGCCGAACACTGAAGCTTTCTTT | CASSQERPNTEAFF
TRBJ2-3 | few | - | 16 | TRBV10-3 | TGTGCCATCAGTGGGGGGGGGCGGAGAGAAACAGATACGCAGTATTTT | CAISGGGRRETDTQYF
TRBJ1-5 | - | - | 16 | TRBV19 | TGTGCCAGTAGTACGTATCCGGTACGGATTTGGGAGCCCCAGCATTTT | CASSTYPVRIWEPQHF
TRBJ2-1 | - | - | 11 | TRBV18 | TGTGCCAGCTCACCATTGGATGAGCAGTTCTTC | CASSPLDEQFF
TRBJ2-1 | once | - | 15 | TRBV7-6 | TGTGCCAGCAGCTCACAGGTGCTCGCCTACAATGAGCAGTTCTTC | CASSSQVLAYNEQFF
TRBJ1-2 | - | - | 13 | TRBV5-5 | TGTGCCAGCAGCTTGCGGACTGACTATGGCTACACCTTC | CASSLRTDYGYTF
TRBJ1-1 | - | - | 17 | TRBV7-6 | TGTGCCAGCAGCTTAGAAGTAGCCCTCGAACTGAACACTGAAGCTTTCTTT | CASSLEVALELNTEAFF
TRBJ1-2 | - | - | 12 | TRBV6-1 | TGTGCCAGCAGTGAGGCGGTGGAGGGCTACACCTTC | CASSEAVEGYTF
TRBJ2-7 | - | - | 13 | TRBV4-2 | TGTGCCAGCAGCCAAGAACTTCCGAGCGAGCAGTACTTC | CASSQELPSEQYF
TRBJ1-2 | - | TRBD1 | 14 | TRBV2 | TGTGCCAGCAGAGCCACAGGGGTGGGATGGGGCTACACCTTC | CASRATGVGWGYTF
TRBJ2-7 | once | TRBD2 | 13 | TRBV2 | TGTGCCAGCGAAGCGGGGGGGCGGTACGAGCAGTACTTC | CASEAGGRYEQYF
TRBJ2-3 | - | - | 15 | TRBV5-4 | TGTGCCAGCAGCTCGACTAGTTTAAGCACAGATACGCAGTATTTT | CASSSTSLSTDTQYF
TRBJ2-5 | - | - | 15 | TRBV27 | TGTGCCAGCAGCTTAAATCTCGCGCCCCCTGAGACCCAGTACTTC | CASSLNLAPPETQYF
TRBJ1-1 | - | TRBD1 | 15 | TRBV6-6 | TGTGCCAGCAGCGACAGGGTATTATTAGGCACTGAAGCTTTCTTT | CASSDRVLLGTEAFF
TRBJ1-1 | - | - | 14 | TRBV7-9 | TGTGCCAGCAGCTTAGCGCTACACTCTGGTGAAGCTTTCTTT | CASSLALHSGEAFF
TRBJ1-1 | once | - | 15 | TRBV5-5 | TGTGCCAGCAGCTTGGTGGAGCGAGTGTACACTGAAGCTTTCTTT | CASSLVERVYTEAFF
TRBJ1-2 | few | - | 15 | TRBV6-1 | TGTGCCAGCAGTCCAAATGGGTGGGGAATTGAGCGCTACACCTTC | CASSPNGWGIERYTF
TRBJ1-2 | once | TRBD1 | 15 | TRBV6-5 | TGTGCCAGCAGTTCGGGACAGGGCTTATTAAATGGCTACACCTTC | CASSSGQGLLNGYTF
TRBJ1-1 | - | TRBD1 | 13 | TRBV18 | TGTGCCAGCTCACTATCAGGGGGCACTGAAGCTTTCTTT | CASSLSGGTEAFF
TRBJ2-4 | - | TRBD1 | 18 | TRBV5-1 | TGCGCCAGCAGCCACGGGACAGGGGGCAAGCGGGTCAAAAACATTCAGTACTTC | CASSHGTGGKRVKNIQYF
TRBJ2-1 | - | - | 13 | TRBV7-2 | TGTGCCAGCAGCTCGGGACCTGGCAATGAGCAGTTCTTC | CASSSGPGNEQFF
TRBJ2-7 | - | - | 17 | TRBV28 | TGTGCCAGCAGTCGCCGGGTCACGGGGACGAGAATTTACGAGCAGTACTTC | CASSRRVTGTRIYEQYF
TRBJ2-3 | - | - | 15 | TRBV21-1 | TGTGCCAGCAGCAAAGTTTGGCAGGGTATGAATACGCAGTATTTT | CASSKVWQGMNTQYF
TRBJ2-1 | few | TRBD2 | 14 | TRBV10-2 | TGCGCCAGCAGCACTAGCGGGGGGTACAATGAGCAGTTCTTC | CASSTSGGYNEQFF
TRBJ2-3 | - | TRBD2 | 15 | TRBV5-1 | TGCGCCAGCAGTTTTGCCGGGACTAGCGCAGATACGCAGTATTTT | CASSFAGTSADTQYF
TRBJ1-5 | - | TRBD1 | 17 | TRBV5-6 | TGTGCCAGCAGCTCCTGGAAAGGGGGCAGAAGCAATCAGCCCCAGCATTTT | CASSSWKGGRSNQPQHF
TRBJ2-5 | - | - | 16 | TRBV6-1 | TGTGCCAGCAGTGAAGGAGGGGTCCGCCATGGGGAGACCCAGTACTTC | CASSEGGVRHGETQYF
TRBJ1-3 | - | - | 14 | TRBV9 | TGTGCCAGCAGCGTAGAACTCTCTGGAAACACCATATATTTT | CASSVELSGNTIYF
TRBJ1-2 | - | TRBD1 | 16 | TRBV5-4 | TGTGCCAGCAGCTTGACCTCCGGGACAGCTAACTATGGCTACACCTTC | CASSLTSGTANYGYTF
TRBJ1-3 | - | TRBD1 | 14 | TRBV7-2 | TGTGCCAGCAGCTTAATGCAGGGGGCGAACACCATATATTTT | CASSLMQGANTIYF
TRBJ2-5 | - | - | 17 | TRBV7-2 | TGTGCCAGCAGCTTAGTTCCGGGCTGGCGAAACCAAGAGACCCAGTACTTC | CASSLVPGWRNQETQYF
TRBJ2-3 | - | TRBD2 | 18 | TRBV10-3 | TGTGCCATCAGTGGTCGCAGCGGGAGGTCCCTGTTCACAGATACGCAGTATTTT | CAISGRSGRSLFTDTQYF